This T cell receptor beta chain is drawn from a study of blood T cell repertoires in COVID-19. The sample holds one count of this clone. Sequenced by immunoSEQ multiplex PCR; TCRdb stores in-frame clones only, minus some. This sample yields 400,000 or so clones, of which around 90% are seen a single time; approximately 0.92% belongs to the top ten. Germline V gene data show CDR1 as LGHDT and CDR2 as YNNKEL (reference sequence). Trimming stripped 2 bases from V and 1 base from J, with 14 bases between. CDR3 size: 16 residues. The chain recombines TRBV3-1 (or the pseudogene TRBV3-2) with TRBJ2-5; weak D call: TRBD1 (7 bases). This receptor was obtained from a man between 18 and 29 years old with COVID-19, enrolled during active disease. Sequences were obtained from peripheral blood. The DNA for the CDR3 is TGTGCCAGCAGCCAAACCAACAGGGGACTCCAAGAGACCCAGTACTTC. Translation gives CASSQTNRGLQETQYF.